This is a list of T cell receptor beta chains from one sample in a study of T cells in Graves' hyperthyroidism and ophthalmopathy. One entry per CDR3 protein results from TCRdb running MiXCR on the multiplex PCR reads. The sample lists some 460,000 distinct CDR3 sequences; less than 20% were seen once. The source material was blood. The receptors come from a woman younger than 30 with Graves' hyperthyroidism. CDR3s include the opening cysteine and the closing phenylalanine or tryptophan. Fields, in order: clone size, J gene, V gene, D gene, CDR3 DNA, CDR3 protein. D genes are given only for firm matches. Size values are once, few and many counts, or a class for expanded clones, and some rows have none.

many,TRBJ2-2,TRBV7-2,-,TGTGCCAGCAGCCTGACCCCCGGGGAGCTGTTTTTT,CASSLTPGELFF
many,TRBJ2-7,TRBV15,-,TGTGCCACCAGCAGAGGTGAAGGGAGCGACGAGCAGTACTTC,CATSRGEGSDEQYF
few,TRBJ2-5,TRBV20-1,TRBD2,TGCAGTGCTAGCGGGCAGAGCGGGGCCGCCCAAGAGACCCAGTACTTC,CSASGQSGAAQETQYF
many,TRBJ2-6,TRBV15,-,TGTGCCACCAGCGAAGGGGGGAGCTCTGGGGCCAACGTCCTGACTTTC,CATSEGGSSGANVLTF
many,TRBJ2-1,TRBV7-9,-,TGTGCCAGCAGCTTATTCGGGGGGCCCCTGAATGAGCAGTTCTTC,CASSLFGGPLNEQFF
few,TRBJ1-4,TRBV7-2,-,TGTGCCAGCAGACGAGGGGAGAGGGAAAAACTGTTTTTT,CASRRGEREKLFF
few,TRBJ2-2,TRBV4-2,-,TGTGCCAGCAGCCAAGACGCCGGAGGACTGTTTTTT,CASSQDAGGLFF
-,TRBJ2-7,TRBV4-1,-,TGCGCCAGCAGCCAAGATCCCGTCGGTCTTACCTACGAGCAGTACTTC,CASSQDPVGLTYEQYF
-,TRBJ1-1,TRBV2,-,TGTGCCAGTGACCGGGGACCCAACACTGAAGCTTTCTTT,CASDRGPNTEAFF
many,TRBJ1-2,TRBV12-3/TRBV12-4,TRBD1,TGTGCCAGCGGGGCTCGGGACAGCTCCTATGGCTACACCTTC,CASGARDSSYGYTF
few,TRBJ1-2,TRBV2,TRBD1,TGTGCCAGCAGACCCGAGACAGGGGAGAACTATGGCTACACCTTC,CASRPETGENYGYTF
many,TRBJ2-7,TRBV6-1,-,TGTGCCAGCAGTGATGACCTCGCGCCATATTACGAGCAGTACTTC,CASSDDLAPYYEQYF